This T cell receptor (beta chain) was recorded in a study of shared clonotypes between healthy human individuals. Study-wide context: The study used three CD4 naive, three CD4 memory, two CD8 naive and one CD8 memory plate per donor. Notes on the study in general: Clonotypes that were shared across several donors made up around 5% of naive CD4 clonotypes.

This CDR3 has 14 amino acids. The germline V and J ends were trimmed by 6 bases and 2 bases, with 11 bases remaining between them. CDR1 and CDR2 (germline): MDHEN, SYDVKM. The study drew all its donors from Caucasian adults living in Nashville, Tennessee. Comment on this clone: The antigen is undetermined.

Here immunoSEQ multiplex PCR was the method, and the copy in TCRdb shows in-frame clones only, minus some. The sample records about 1 million clones, about 76% being singletons. Source material: memory CD4+ T cells sorted from blood. Documented subset: CD45RA-negative fraction. The J gene is TRBJ1-3, the V gene TRBV28, with D uncertain. The sequence came from a man younger than 35 in good health. CDR3 sequence reads: CASSRRGPGNTIYF. The DNA for the CDR3 is TGTGCCAGCAGCCGTCGAGGACCTGGAAACACCATATATTTT.